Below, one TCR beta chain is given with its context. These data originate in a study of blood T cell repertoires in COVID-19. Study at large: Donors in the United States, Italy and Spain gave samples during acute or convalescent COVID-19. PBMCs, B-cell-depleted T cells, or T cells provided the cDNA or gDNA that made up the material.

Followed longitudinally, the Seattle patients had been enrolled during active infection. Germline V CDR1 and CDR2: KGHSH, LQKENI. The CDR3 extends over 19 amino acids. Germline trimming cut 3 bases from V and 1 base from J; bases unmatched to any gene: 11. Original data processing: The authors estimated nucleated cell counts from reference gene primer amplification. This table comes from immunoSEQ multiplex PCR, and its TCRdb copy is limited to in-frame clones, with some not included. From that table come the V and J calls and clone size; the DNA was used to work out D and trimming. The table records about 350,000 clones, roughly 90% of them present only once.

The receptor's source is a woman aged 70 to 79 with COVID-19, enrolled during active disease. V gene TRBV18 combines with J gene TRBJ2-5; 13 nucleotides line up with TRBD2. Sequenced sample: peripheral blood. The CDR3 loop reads CASSPGGRTSGGFQETQYF. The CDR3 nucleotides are TGTGCCAGCTCACCCGGGGGAAGGACTAGCGGGGGCTTCCAAGAGACCCAGTACTTC.